This passage covers 10 T cell receptor beta chains from one sample sequenced in a study of T cells after yellow fever vaccination. MiXCR was run by TCRdb on the 5' RACE reads, yielding one entry per CDR3 protein. The sample gives about 330,000 distinct CDR3 sequences, 7% to 10% of which show up once; roughly a sixth is in the top ten. This sample comprised PBMCs, obtained around 45 days after the first yellow fever vaccination. The receptors were gathered from a young man who received the YFV17D yellow fever vaccine.

The chain is built from TRBV15 and TRBJ2-1, with 9 positions matching TRBD1. Losses at the gene ends were 3 bases for V and 4 bases for J; bases not matched to a gene: 1. The germline V gene encodes CDR1 LNHNV and CDR2 YYDKDF (reference sequence). This CDR3 has 14 amino acids. As DNA, the CDR3 is TGTGCCACCAGCAGGGGACAGGGATACAATGAGCAGTTCTTC. Translating it yields CATSRGQGYNEQFF.

This clonotype was counted between two and nine times. The chain employs TRBV11-1 and TRBJ2-7, with TRBD1 as a possible D gene (5 bases). Germline V gene data show CDR1 as SGHAT and CDR2 as FQDESV (reference sequence). With 3 bases removed from V and 3 bases from J, the gap between germline ends came to 9 bases. CDR3 length equals 13 residues. In DNA, the CDR3 is TGTGCCAGCAGCTTCGACAGTAGCTACGAGCAGTACGTC. Translation: CASSFDSSYEQYV.

This clonotype has a handful of counts. The gene calls are TRBV7-9 and TRBJ1-2; D is perhaps TRBD1 (5 bases). The CDR3 sequence is 16 residues long. V was trimmed by 2 bases and J by 1 base, leaving 14 bases between them. The V gene's germline CDR1 is SEHNR and CDR2 FQNEAQ (reference sequence). The CDR3 spells CASSLLGTGRNYGYTF. The DNA of the CDR3 is TGTGCCAGCAGCTTATTAGGAACAGGTCGTAACTATGGCTACACCTTC.

The chain is built from TRBV9 and TRBJ1-1, with 7 nucleotides matching TRBD1. Germline values: CDR1 SGDLS, CDR2 YYNGEE. V gave up 1 base and J gave up 3 bases; unmatched junction bases: 6. The CDR3 is made up of 15 amino acids. CDR3 nucleotides: TGTGCCAGCAGCGTAAATCAGGGGGGAGACACTGAAGCTTTCTTT. Protein product: CASSVNQGGDTEAFF.

V and J are TRBV7-9 and TRBJ2-5; TRBD2 aligns across 8 bases. The length of the CDR3 is 17 residues. The J segment lost 9 bases and the V segment lost 5 bases, leaving 20 bases of the junction unmatched. CDR1 is SEHNR, CDR2 FQNEAQ, per germline (reference sequence). The CDR3, as DNA: TGTGCCAGCAGCCCCGCGGTCCTTGTGGCGGGGGGTCGTCCCCAGTACTTC. This sequence encodes CASSPAVLVAGGRPQYF.

The chain has TRBV20-1 and TRBJ2-7; D may be TRBD2 (6 bases). From germline, CDR1 is DFQATT and CDR2 SNEGSKA (reference sequence). V was shortened by 1 base and J by 2 bases, with 12 bases between the two germline ends. The CDR3 covers 14 residues. CDR3 nucleotides: TGCAGTGCTAGAGTCCAGTCTAGCGCCTACGAGCAGTACTTC. Translation gives CSARVQSSAYEQYF.

A few counts support this clonotype. The genes are TRBV7-9 and TRBJ1-3; a possible D gene is TRBD1 (5 bases). The CDR3 has 15 amino acids. Trimming removed 5 bases from V and 2 bases from J, with 13 bases in between. Germline V CDR1 and CDR2: SEHNR, FQNEAQ (reference sequence). The CDR3 is CASSEKGVPGNTIYF. CDR3 in DNA: TGTGCCAGCAGCGAGAAAGGGGTCCCTGGAAACACCATATATTTT.

The chain couples TRBV10-3 to TRBJ2-1, with 8 bases that match TRBD1. CDR1 ENHRY and CDR2 SYGVKD come from the germline V gene. This CDR3 has 14 amino acids. V trimming: 4 bases; J trimming: 9 bases; junction bases outside the gene matches: 8. CDR3 in amino acids: CAISVDRGSIEQFF. CDR3 DNA: TGTGCCATCAGTGTTGACAGGGGCTCCATTGAGCAGTTCTTC.

A few counts support this clonotype. The J gene is TRBJ2-3, the V gene TRBV7-2; D is perhaps TRBD1 (8 bases). In germline, CDR1 is SGHTA, CDR2 FQGNSA. This CDR3 region has 14 residues. The V end lost 1 base, the J end lost 5 bases, and 10 bases lay between the germline ends. The CDR3 nucleotides read TGTGCCAGCAGCTTAGACAGGGGGGGAGATACGCAGTATTTT. The encoded protein is CASSLDRGGDTQYF.

This clonotype has just a few counts. The V and J genes are TRBV29-1 and TRBJ1-1; 8 nucleotides agree with TRBD1. The V segment lost 4 bases and the J segment 4 bases; nucleotides outside the gene matches: 8. The CDR3 sequence is 14 residues long. CDR1 and CDR2 (germline): SQVTM, ANQGSEA. The CDR3, as DNA: TGCAGCGTTGCTTACGAACAGGGGGGCACTGAAGCTTTCTTT. This gives the protein CSVAYEQGGTEAFF. Together with reference TRBV29-1 and TRBJ1-1, the CDR3 gives the full variable domain: SAVISQKPSRDICQRGTSLTIQCQVDSQVTMMFWYRQQPGQSLTLIATANQGSEATYESGFVIDKFPISRPNLTFSTLTVSNMSPEDSSIYLCSVAYEQGGTEAFFGQGTRLTVV.